The clone carrying this T cell receptor beta chain was seen at least ten times. The data are from a study of blood T cell repertoires in COVID-19. Study information: PBMCs, B-cell-depleted T cells, or T cells were the source of the cDNA or gDNA that made up the material.

TCRdb's table, derived via immunoSEQ multiplex PCR, lists solely in-frame clones and lacks some. The data show some 230,000 clones, with around 84% seen just once and about 5.1% held by the top ten. The trim removed 6 bases at V and 3 bases at J, leaving 6 bases unmatched. CDR1 and CDR2 from the germline V gene are SGHTA and FQGTGA. The CDR3 contains 14 residues. V is TRBV7-3 and J is TRBJ2-7; 9 nucleotides align to TRBD1. This receptor was identified in a woman aged 55 to 70 who had recovered from COVID-19. Material: peripheral blood. CDR3 DNA: TGTGCCAGCAGTTTGGGACAGGGAAACTACGAGCAGTACTTC. Translated, it gives CASSLGQGNYEQYF.